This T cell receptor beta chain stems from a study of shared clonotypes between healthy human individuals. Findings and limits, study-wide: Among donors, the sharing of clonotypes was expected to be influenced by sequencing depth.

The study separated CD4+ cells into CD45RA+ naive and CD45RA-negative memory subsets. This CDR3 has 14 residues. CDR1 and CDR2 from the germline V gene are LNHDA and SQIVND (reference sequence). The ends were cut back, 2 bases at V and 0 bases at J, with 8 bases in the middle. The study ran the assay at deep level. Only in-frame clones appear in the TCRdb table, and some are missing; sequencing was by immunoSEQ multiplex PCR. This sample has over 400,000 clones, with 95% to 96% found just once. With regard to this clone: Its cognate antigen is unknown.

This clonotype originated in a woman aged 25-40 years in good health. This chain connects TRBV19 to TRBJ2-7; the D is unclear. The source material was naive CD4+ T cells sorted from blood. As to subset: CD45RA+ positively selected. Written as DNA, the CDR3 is TGTGCCAGTAGTATAAAGATCCGCTCCTACGAGCAGTACTTC. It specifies CASSIKIRSYEQYF. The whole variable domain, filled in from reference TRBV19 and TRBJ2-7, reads DGGITQSPKYLFRKEGQNVTLSCEQNLNHDAMYWYRQDPGQGLRLIYYSQIVNDFQKGDIAEGYSVSREKKESFPLTVTSAQKNPTAFYLCASSIKIRSYEQYFGPGTRLTVT.